This T cell receptor (beta chain) was identified during a study of tumor-infiltrating lymphocytes in primary liver carcinoma. For blood RNA, unsorted whole blood served as the source, and germline DNA was extracted too. Starting from approximately 500 ng of total RNA, TCR beta cDNA was produced with a primer in the constant region. Investigators got TCR beta libraries out of three nested multiplex PCR rounds, done with slightly modified ARM-PCR. Rounds one and two of PCR, each of 10 cycles, were primed with TRBV1-TRBV30 forward primers and a C-beta reverse primer. TCRdb reprocessed the multiplex PCR reads via MiXCR and lists one record per CDR3 protein. This sample has 300,000 to 400,000 distinct CDR3 sequences, with 65% found just once. Trimming took off 2 bases at V and 1 base at J, with 9 bases between the two ends. Germline V gives CDR1 GTSNPN, CDR2 SVGIG (reference sequence). This CDR3 has 13 amino acids.

The sequence came from a man in his forties with primary liver carcinoma and hepatitis B virus infection. The sequencing input was peripheral blood. This chain uses TRBV30 with TRBJ2-7, with a weak D call TRBD2 (5 bases). CDR3 protein: CAWSTGLSYEQYF. CDR3 nucleotide sequence: TGTGCCTGGAGTACCGGACTTTCCTACGAGCAGTACTTC.